The rows below give T cell receptor beta chains drawn from one sample of a study of Graves' ophthalmopathy and Graves' hyperthyroidism. TCRdb passed the multiplex PCR reads through MiXCR, listing each CDR3 protein once. The sample lists a few hundred thousand distinct CDR3 sequences; about a sixth were seen once. Sample: peripheral blood. The receptor set was obtained from an adult woman with stable Graves' hyperthyroidism. The CDR3 runs from the conserved cysteine through the conserved F or W. D genes are given only for firm matches. Size is omitted from some rows. Given values are once, few, many or a class for expanded clones.

CDR3: CASSPPVPGEAFF; DNA: TGTGCCAGCAGCCCCCCCGTACCTGGTGAAGCTTTCTTT; D: NA; length: 13; size: many; J: TRBJ1-1; V: TRBV9
CDR3: CASSQDGFADGPYEQYF; DNA: TGTGCCAGCAGCCAAGATGGTTTCGCGGACGGACCCTACGAGCAGTACTTC; D: NA; length: 17; size: many; J: TRBJ2-7; V: TRBV4-2
CDR3: CASSVALELRGNTIYF; DNA: TGTGCCAGCAGCGTAGCTCTTGAACTCCGTGGAAACACCATATATTTT; D: NA; length: 16; size: many; J: TRBJ1-3; V: TRBV9
CDR3: CAWSFMLYDEQYF; DNA: TGTGCCTGGAGTTTTATGCTTTATGACGAGCAGTACTTC; D: NA; length: 13; size: many; J: TRBJ2-7; V: TRBV30
CDR3: CASSEEGGDPYEQYF; DNA: TGTGCCAGCAGTGAAGAGGGCGGGGATCCTTACGAGCAGTACTTC; D: NA; length: 15; size: few; J: TRBJ2-7; V: TRBV25-1
CDR3: CASTRLASTDTQYF; DNA: TGTGCCAGCACGAGGCTTGCTAGCACAGATACGCAGTATTTT; D: NA; length: 14; size: many; J: TRBJ2-3; V: TRBV6-1
CDR3: CASGLNTLAGGIEQYF; DNA: TGTGCTAGTGGTTTGAATACACTAGCGGGAGGCATCGAGCAGTACTTC; D: TRBD2; length: 16; size: many; J: TRBJ2-7; V: TRBV12-5
CDR3: CASSMTGGNYGYTF; DNA: TGTGCCAGTAGTATGACAGGAGGGAACTATGGCTACACCTTC; D: NA; length: 14; size: many; J: TRBJ1-2; V: TRBV19
CDR3: CASTLPGQRRHEQYF; DNA: TGTGCCAGCACCCTCCCGGGTCAACGGCGGCACGAGCAGTACTTC; D: NA; length: 15; size: many; J: TRBJ2-7; V: TRBV28
CDR3: CSVVGTGNTEAFF; DNA: TGCAGCGTCGTTGGGACGGGGAACACTGAAGCTTTCTTT; D: NA; length: 13; size: many; J: TRBJ1-1; V: TRBV29-1
CDR3: CASSTRSGWGETQYF; DNA: TGTGCCAGCAGCACCCGGTCGGGATGGGGGGAGACCCAGTACTTC; D: NA; length: 15; size: NA; J: TRBJ2-5; V: TRBV7-2
CDR3: CASSSLKQPTYEQYF; DNA: TGTGCCAGCAGCTCACTCAAACAGCCAACCTACGAGCAGTACTTC; D: NA; length: 15; size: many; J: TRBJ2-7; V: TRBV13
CDR3: CSVWDGDTEAFF; DNA: TGCAGCGTCTGGGACGGGGACACTGAAGCTTTCTTT; D: NA; length: 12; size: many; J: TRBJ1-1; V: TRBV29-1
CDR3: CASSEVGTVNYGYTF; DNA: TGTGCCAGCAGTGAAGTGGGGACAGTGAACTATGGCTACACCTTC; D: TRBD1; length: 15; size: NA; J: TRBJ1-2; V: TRBV6-1
CDR3: CASSARGFDEQYF; DNA: TGTGCCAGCAGTGCCAGGGGCTTTGACGAGCAGTACTTC; D: NA; length: 13; size: few; J: TRBJ2-7; V: TRBV6-1
CDR3: CASSLAADSQQYF; DNA: TGTGCCAGCAGTTTAGCTGCGGACTCTCAGCAGTACTTC; D: NA; length: 13; size: many; J: TRBJ2-7; V: TRBV12-3/TRBV12-4
CDR3: CASSVNGMEETQYF; DNA: TGTGCCAGCAGTGTCAACGGGATGGAAGAGACCCAGTACTTC; D: NA; length: 14; size: many; J: TRBJ2-5; V: TRBV2
CDR3: CASSWTGTYEQYF; DNA: TGCGCCAGCAGTTGGACAGGGACCTACGAGCAGTACTTC; D: TRBD1; length: 13; size: many; J: TRBJ2-7; V: TRBV5-1
CDR3: CASSSIGGRASGANVLTF; DNA: TGCGCCAGCAGCTCTATAGGCGGGAGGGCCTCTGGGGCCAACGTCCTGACTTTC; D: TRBD2; length: 18; size: few; J: TRBJ2-6; V: TRBV5-1
CDR3: CAISESAATYEQYF; DNA: TGTGCCATCAGTGAGTCCGCGGCAACTTACGAGCAGTACTTC; D: NA; length: 14; size: many; J: TRBJ2-7; V: TRBV10-3
CDR3: CASSLSAYRDRTYEQYF; DNA: TGTGCCAGCAGTTTATCTGCGTACCGGGACCGTACCTACGAGCAGTACTTC; D: NA; length: 17; size: NA; J: TRBJ2-7; V: TRBV27
CDR3: CASSSPGQGDDEQYF; DNA: TGTGCCAGCAGTTCTCCGGGACAGGGAGATGACGAGCAGTACTTC; D: TRBD1; length: 15; size: many; J: TRBJ2-7; V: TRBV6-5
CDR3: CASGFGRGLGYTF; DNA: TGTGCTAGTGGTTTTGGACGAGGGCTTGGCTACACCTTC; D: NA; length: 13; size: many; J: TRBJ1-2; V: TRBV12-5
CDR3: CASSLTPTYEQYF; DNA: TGTGCCAGCAGCCTGACACCGACCTACGAGCAGTACTTC; D: NA; length: 13; size: many; J: TRBJ2-7; V: TRBV6-1
CDR3: CASSSTGFYEQYF; DNA: TGCGCCAGCAGCTCGACCGGGTTTTACGAGCAGTACTTC; D: NA; length: 13; size: many; J: TRBJ2-7; V: TRBV5-1
CDR3: CSATGTPSSYEQYF; DNA: TGCAGTGCCACCGGGACGCCTAGCTCCTACGAGCAGTACTTC; D: NA; length: 14; size: NA; J: TRBJ2-7; V: TRBV20-1
CDR3: CASKPPRTRANYGYTF; DNA: TGTGCCAGCAAACCACCCAGGACCAGAGCTAACTATGGCTACACCTTC; D: NA; length: 16; size: once; J: TRBJ1-2; V: TRBV12-3/TRBV12-4
CDR3: CASSPGLAGFSYEQYF; DNA: TGCGCCAGCAGCCCCGGACTAGCGGGATTCTCCTACGAGCAGTACTTC; D: TRBD2; length: 16; size: many; J: TRBJ2-7; V: TRBV4-1
CDR3: CASSPRQGVGTEAFF; DNA: TGTGCCAGCAGCCCCCGACAGGGAGTCGGGACTGAAGCTTTCTTT; D: TRBD1; length: 15; size: many; J: TRBJ1-1; V: TRBV11-3
CDR3: CSAWEGQGKNIQYF; DNA: TGCAGTGCCTGGGAGGGACAGGGAAAAAACATTCAGTACTTC; D: TRBD1; length: 14; size: NA; J: TRBJ2-4; V: TRBV20-1
CDR3: CASSLQYQETQYF; DNA: TGTGCCAGCAGCTTACAGTACCAAGAGACCCAGTACTTC; D: NA; length: 13; size: many; J: TRBJ2-5; V: TRBV7-9
CDR3: CASSQDANPQGVSTGELFF; DNA: TGCGCCAGCAGCCAAGACGCGAATCCCCAGGGGGTTAGTACTGGGGAGCTGTTTTTT; D: TRBD1; length: 19; size: NA; J: TRBJ2-2; V: TRBV4-1
CDR3: CASNLSGGPNSPLHF; DNA: TGTGCCAGCAACCTATCGGGGGGGCCGAATTCACCCCTCCACTTT; D: NA; length: 15; size: NA; J: TRBJ1-6; V: TRBV7-8
CDR3: CASSLGSRSQRPNYGYTF; DNA: TGTGCCAGCAGCTTAGGATCAAGGTCACAAAGGCCTAACTATGGCTACACCTTC; D: NA; length: 18; size: many; J: TRBJ1-2; V: TRBV11-2
CDR3: CASSQGLPTLGETQYF; DNA: TGTGCCAGCAGTCAGGGACTACCAACCTTGGGAGAGACCCAGTACTTC; D: TRBD2; length: 16; size: many; J: TRBJ2-5; V: TRBV12-3/TRBV12-4
CDR3: CASRRDRNYSGFTF; DNA: TGTGCCAGCAGAAGAGACCGGAATTACTCGGGCTTCACCTTC; D: NA; length: 14; size: NA; J: TRBJ1-2; V: TRBV7-9
CDR3: CASSFQEPWGGNTIYF; DNA: TGCGCCAGCAGCTTCCAGGAGCCGTGGGGTGGAAACACCATATATTTT; D: NA; length: 16; size: many; J: TRBJ1-3; V: TRBV5-1
CDR3: CASSHLRINEAFF; DNA: TGTGCCAGCAGCCATCTTAGGATTAATGAAGCTTTCTTT; D: NA; length: 13; size: NA; J: TRBJ1-1; V: TRBV4-2
CDR3: CATSRVTGSGNTIYF; DNA: TGTGCCACCAGCAGAGTGACAGGGAGCGGAAACACCATATATTTT; D: TRBD1; length: 15; size: many; J: TRBJ1-3; V: TRBV15
CDR3: CASSLGQGLLEQYF; DNA: TGTGCCAGCAGTTTGGGTCAGGGTCTACTCGAGCAGTACTTC; D: NA; length: 14; size: many; J: TRBJ2-7; V: TRBV27
CDR3: CASNAQNGYTF; DNA: TGTGCCAGCAACGCTCAAAATGGCTACACCTTC; D: NA; length: 11; size: NA; J: TRBJ1-2; V: TRBV12-3/TRBV12-4
CDR3: CDSSPVEQGILTEAFF; DNA: TGTGACAGCTCACCGGTTGAACAGGGGATTCTAACTGAAGCTTTCTTT; D: TRBD1; length: 16; size: NA; J: TRBJ1-1; V: TRBV18
CDR3: CASTGQYNQPQHF; DNA: TGTGCCAGTACGGGACAGTACAATCAGCCCCAGCATTTT; D: TRBD1; length: 13; size: many; J: TRBJ1-5; V: TRBV19
CDR3: CAIRGLAGVNEQYF; DNA: TGTGCCATCAGGGGACTAGCGGGAGTGAACGAGCAGTACTTC; D: TRBD2; length: 14; size: many; J: TRBJ2-7; V: TRBV10-3
CDR3: CASSLGPDYDLTEAFF; DNA: TGTGCCAGCAGCTTAGGGCCAGACTACGATTTGACTGAAGCTTTCTTT; D: NA; length: 16; size: many; J: TRBJ1-1; V: TRBV7-8
CDR3: CSATDVPIQYF; DNA: TGCAGTGCTACCGATGTCCCCATTCAGTACTTC; D: NA; length: 11; size: many; J: TRBJ2-4; V: TRBV20-1
CDR3: CASSFAGRDTEAFF; DNA: TGTGCCAGCAGTTTTGCAGGGAGGGACACTGAAGCTTTCTTT; D: NA; length: 14; size: NA; J: TRBJ1-1; V: TRBV12-3/TRBV12-4
CDR3: CSVDGAGELFF; DNA: TGCAGCGTCGACGGGGCCGGGGAGCTGTTTTTT; D: NA; length: 11; size: NA; J: TRBJ2-2; V: TRBV20-1
CDR3: CASRLDKVYGYTF; DNA: TGTGCCAGCAGACTAGACAAAGTCTACGGCTACACCTTC; D: NA; length: 13; size: NA; J: TRBJ1-2; V: TRBV11-3
CDR3: CSARRSGTRQETQYF; DNA: TGCAGTGCTAGACGCTCCGGGACTCGCCAAGAGACCCAGTACTTC; D: NA; length: 15; size: many; J: TRBJ2-5; V: TRBV20-1
CDR3: CASSQGVLTYEQYF; DNA: TGCGCCAGCAGCCAAGGCGTACTAACCTACGAGCAGTACTTC; D: NA; length: 14; size: NA; J: TRBJ2-7; V: TRBV4-3